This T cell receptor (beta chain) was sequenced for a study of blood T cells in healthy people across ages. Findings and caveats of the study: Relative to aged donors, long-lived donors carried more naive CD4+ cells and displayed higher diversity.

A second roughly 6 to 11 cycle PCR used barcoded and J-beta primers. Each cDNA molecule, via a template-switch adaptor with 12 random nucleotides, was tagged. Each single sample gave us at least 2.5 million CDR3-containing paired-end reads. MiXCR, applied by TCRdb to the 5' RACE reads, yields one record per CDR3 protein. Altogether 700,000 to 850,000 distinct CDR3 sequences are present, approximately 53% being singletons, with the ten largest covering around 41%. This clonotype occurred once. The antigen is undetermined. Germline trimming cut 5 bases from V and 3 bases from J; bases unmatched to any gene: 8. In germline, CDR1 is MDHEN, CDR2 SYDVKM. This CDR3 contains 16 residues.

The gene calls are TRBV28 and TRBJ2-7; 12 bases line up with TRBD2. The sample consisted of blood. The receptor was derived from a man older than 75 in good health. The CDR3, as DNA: TGTGCCAGCAGTCTCACTAGCGGGAGGTCCCGCTACGAGCAGTACTTC. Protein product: CASSLTSGRSRYEQYF.